This T cell receptor (beta chain) was recovered during a study of response to subunit inactivated influenza vaccine. This clonotype was observed a handful of times. Its antigen is as yet unknown. TCRdb passed the RT-PCR reads through MiXCR, listing each CDR3 protein once. The data hold about 500,000 distinct CDR3 sequences, with around 7.9% observed a single time. This CDR3 contains 15 residues. V was shortened by 0 bases and J by 0 bases, with 11 bases between the two germline ends. The germline V gene encodes CDR1 DFQATT and CDR2 SNEGSKA (reference sequence). The study, taken as a whole, reports: There was a suggestion from the authors that each seasonal influenza vaccination recruits few new T cells.

This sequence originates from a man between 50 and 69 years old who received an inactivated influenza vaccine. The V and J genes are TRBV20-1 and TRBJ1-1, with D possibly TRBD1 on 5 matching bases. The source was PBMCs from blood, collected roughly 24 months after vaccination. The CDR3 is CSARDGGAMNTEAFF. CDR3 in DNA: TGCAGTGCTAGAGACGGTGGGGCCATGAACACTGAAGCTTTCTTT.